A single sample gave rise to the 8 T cell receptor beta chains below, sequenced in a study of CXCR3-negative and CXCR3-positive naive CD8 T cells. Whole-study findings and limits: The TRB CDR3s that CXCR3-positive naive cells carried were more hydrophobic than those of CXCR3-negative naive cells.

Antigen specificity for these receptors is unknown. Preparation of TRB cDNA libraries relied on 5' RACE carrying UMI labels. TCRdb reworked the 5' RACE reads into one entry per CDR3 protein, no DNA. The sample spans 60,000 to 70,000 distinct CDR3 sequences; the ten largest clones claim approximately 0.72%. Sequencing was carried out using naive CXCR3+ CD8+ T cells from blood. Subset described: CD45RO-CCR7+CD27+CD95- naive CD8+ T cells expressing CXCR3 (TNR3+). These receptor sequences come from a human donor in good health. Some clones in this sample may be carry-over from other donors' samples.

The rearrangement joins TRBV4-3 to TRBJ1-6. Germline CDR1 and CDR2: LGHNA and YSLEER. The CDR3 spans 15 residues. The chain's CDR3 is CTSSQDRGGNSPLHF.

The chain carries TRBV30 and TRBJ2-7. Germline CDR1 is GTSNPN and CDR2 is SVGIG (reference sequence). The length of the CDR3 is 15 residues. The CDR3 loop is CAWSPQTDGTYEQYF.

The V call is TRBV12-5, the J call TRBJ1-4; TCRdb's D call, TRBD1, is unchecked because there is no DNA. The CDR3 length is 18 residues. CDR1 is LGHNT and CDR2 is FRNRAP in the germline V gene. CDR3: CASGYQVRDGERNEKLFF. The full variable domain, its missing parts supplied by reference TRBV12-5 and TRBJ1-4, is DARVTQTPRHKVTEMGQEVTMRCQPILGHNTVFWYRQTMMQGLELLAYFRNRAPLDDSGMPKDRFSAEMPDATLATLKIQPSEPRDSAVYFCASGYQVRDGERNEKLFFGSGTQLSVL.

The rearrangement joins TRBV12-3 or TRBV12-4 to TRBJ2-7; the D call from TCRdb, TRBD1, cannot be confirmed without DNA. The CDR3 is 13 amino acids. CDR3 sequence reads: CASSFQGSYEQYF.

J is TRBJ2-7 and V is TRBV20-1; TCRdb's D call, TRBD2, is unchecked because there is no DNA. The CDR3 is 15 amino acids. Germline V lookup: CDR1 DFQATT, CDR2 SNEGSKA (reference sequence). This CDR3 reads CSARDSRTSGRKQYF.

The V gene is TRBV5-1, the J gene TRBJ2-7; there is no DNA to check the TCRdb D call of TRBD2. The germline CDR1 and CDR2 sequences are SGHRS and YFSETQ. This CDR3 is built from 18 residues. The CDR3 region is CASSLARTSGASFYEQYF.

This chain joins TRBV27 and TRBJ2-1; the TCRdb D gene call, TRBD2, has no DNA to confirm it. CDR3 size: 18 residues. Germline values: CDR1 MNHEY, CDR2 SMNVEV (reference sequence). CDR3 sequence: CASSPHWGTSVGFNEQFF.

CDR3: CASSFGANEQFF. The chain has TRBV27 and TRBJ2-1. Germline V lookup: CDR1 MNHEY, CDR2 SMNVEV (reference sequence). This CDR3 has 12 residues.